One and the same sample provided the 10 T cell receptor beta chains below, sequenced in a study of blood T cell repertoires in COVID-19. Assay used: immunoSEQ multiplex PCR; TCRdb lists only in-frame clones, some missing. The sample lists about 480,000 clones, approximately 90% occurring once. Source material: peripheral blood. The receptors originated from a woman aged 50 to 60 with COVID-19, enrolled during active disease.

This sequence joins TRBV6-5 and TRBJ2-1; perhaps TRBD2 as D (5 bases). The CDR3 has 13 residues. Between the trimmed V and J ends, which lost 6 bases and 5 bases, there was a span of 11 bases. CDR1 is MNHEY, CDR2 SVGAGI, per germline. CDR3 nucleotide sequence: TGTGCCAGCAGGCTACTAGGTGACAATGAGCAGTTCTTC. Translation: CASRLLGDNEQFF.

This sequence joins TRBV19 and TRBJ1-2, with TRBD1 matching 7 bases. The CDR3 runs to 15 residues. Germline lookup yields CDR1 LNHDA and CDR2 SQIVND (reference sequence). V trimming: 5 bases; J trimming: 9 bases; junction bases outside the gene matches: 15. Here the CDR3 reads CASSPGTASGISYTF. The CDR3 nucleotides are TGTGCCAGTAGTCCAGGGACAGCCTCAGGTATTAGCTACACCTTC. Supplemented by reference TRBV19 and TRBJ1-2, the full variable domain reads DGGITQSPKYLFRKEGQNVTLSCEQNLNHDAMYWYRQDPGQGLRLIYYSQIVNDFQKGDIAEGYSVSREKKESFPLTVTSAQKNPTAFYLCASSPGTASGISYTFGSGTRLTVV.

This clone was found a few times. This rearrangement joins TRBV29-1 to TRBJ1-2, with D unresolved. The germline V gene has CDR1 SQVTM and CDR2 ANQGSEA. CDR3 size: 13 residues. Trimming took 6 bases from V and 4 from J, leaving 15 bases between them. The CDR3 region is CSVSPGSPYGYTF. CDR3 bases: TGCAGCGTGTCTCCGGGAAGTCCCTATGGCTACACCTTC.

In regard to this clone: This sample also contains other DNA sequences that code for the same CDR3. CDR3 in DNA: TGTGCCAGCAGTGAGGGAGGGGGAGGCACCGGGGAGCTGTTTTTT. Amino acids: CASSEGGGGTGELFF. This chain links TRBV6-1 with TRBJ2-2, with a possible D match to TRBD2 (7 bases). CDR1 MNHNS and CDR2 SASEGT come from the germline V gene. V shed 3 bases and J shed 4 bases, with 12 bases lying between them. There are 15 residues in the CDR3.

The rearrangement uses TRBV6-5 and TRBJ1-4; the D is unclear. The CDR3 has 14 amino acids. CDR1 MNHEY and CDR2 SVGAGI come from the germline V gene. V lost 3 bases and J lost 5, with 10 bases in between. The CDR3 DNA is TGTGCCAGCAGTTATAGTCGATACAATGAAAAACTGTTTTTT. Its protein product is CASSYSRYNEKLFF.

This chain connects TRBV9 to TRBJ1-1; D not resolved. This CDR3 region has 15 residues. Between the trimmed V and J ends, which lost 0 bases and 0 bases, there was a span of 9 bases. Germline V gene data show CDR1 as SGDLS and CDR2 as YYNGEE. CDR3 in amino acids: CASSVAHSLNTEAFF. Here the CDR3 DNA reads TGTGCCAGCAGCGTAGCTCACAGCCTGAACACTGAAGCTTTCTTT.

The chain recombines TRBV6-5 with TRBJ1-1, with D unresolved. Germline CDR1 is MNHEY and CDR2 is SVGAGI. The CDR3 sequence is 12 residues long. Deletions cut 6 bases from V and 7 bases from J, with 12 bases between. CDR3 loop: CASRRGPHEAFF. The CDR3 DNA follows: TGTGCCAGCAGACGCGGCCCCCATGAAGCTTTCTTT.

This clone is a singleton in its sample. J is TRBJ1-1 and V is TRBV19, with TRBD1 matching 7 bases. The CDR3 totals 14 residues. Germline lookup yields CDR1 LNHDA and CDR2 SQIVND (reference sequence). V was pared by 3 bases and J by 5 bases, with 6 bases of the junction left unmatched. The CDR3 DNA follows: TGTGCCAGTAGTATCAGGGGGGCAGGAACTGAAGCTTTCTTT. It yields the protein CASSIRGAGTEAFF.

The J gene is TRBJ1-5, the V gene TRBV6-1; 7 nucleotides line up with TRBD1. Germline lookup yields CDR1 MNHNS and CDR2 SASEGT. Trimming cost V 1 base and J 2 bases; bases outside gene matches: 8. The CDR3 contains 17 residues. DNA of the CDR3: TGTGCCAGCAGTGAAGGTGCGACAGGGTGGGGCAATCAGCCCCAGCATTTT. As protein: CASSEGATGWGNQPQHF.

The chain is built from TRBV19 and TRBJ2-2, with a weak D call TRBD2 (6 bases). There are 16 residues in the CDR3. Deletions cut 4 bases from V and 1 base from J, with 13 bases between. CDR1 and CDR2 from the germline V gene are LNHDA and SQIVND (reference sequence). As DNA, the CDR3 is TGTGCCAGTAGTACGGGAGCACGCGTGAACACCGGGGAGCTGTTTTTT. It specifies CASSTGARVNTGELFF.